This entry features one T cell receptor (beta chain) sequence. What it binds is unknown. The data are from a study of cytotoxic CD8 clonotypes in ibrutinib-treated CLL. This CDR3 comprises 17 residues. V trimming: 4 bases; J trimming: 4 bases; junction bases outside the gene matches: 10. CDR1 and CDR2 from the germline V gene are SGHAT and FQNNGV. Sequenced by immunoSEQ multiplex PCR; TCRdb stores in-frame clones only, minus some. The sample has tens of thousands of clones, roughly 50% seen once. Broader study findings: Public clonotypes, found uncommonly, either contracted or stayed stable on treatment.

The chain uses TRBV11-2 and TRBJ1-6; TRBD1 matches 7 bases. The receptor's source is a human donor with chronic lymphocytic leukemia. The specimen was PBMCs, collected after 24 months of ibrutinib treatment. DNA for the CDR3: TGTGCCAGCAGCTCGCGGGGGACAGCTACTTATAATTCACCCCTCCACTTT. Translation: CASSSRGTATYNSPLHF.